This T cell receptor beta chain was observed in a study of blood T cell repertoires in COVID-19. Germline V CDR1 and CDR2: LGHDT, YNNKEL (reference sequence). CDR3 length: 16 residues. V gave up 2 bases and J gave up 6 bases; unmatched junction bases: 6. The protocol was immunoSEQ multiplex PCR, while the TCRdb copy is restricted to in-frame clones and leaves out a portion. Among about 200,000 clones listed, 70% to 90% were seen once. The TCR sequence derives from a man aged 50 to 59 with COVID-19, enrolled during active disease. The specimen was peripheral blood. The chain carries TRBV3-1 (or the pseudogene TRBV3-2) and TRBJ2-7; TRBD2 matches 14 bases. The CDR3: CASSQRGGLAGVEQYF. CDR3 nucleotides: TGTGCCAGCAGCCAAAGGGGGGGACTAGCGGGAGTCGAGCAGTACTTC.